Following are 17 T cell receptor beta chains from one sample sequenced in a study of cytomegalovirus exposure and HLA in healthy donors. PCR involved 60 Vbeta and 13 Jbeta primers. Profiled with immunoSEQ multiplex PCR; TCRdb holds only in-frame clones, not every one. The top ten hold 1.6% of the sample, which has 150,000 or so clones, about two thirds seen once. Sequencing was performed on PBMCs. The receptor set was obtained from a woman between 18 and 29 years old in good health and CMV-seronegative.

The rearrangement links TRBV19 to TRBJ2-1, with a tentative D call TRBD2 (5 bases). Germline values: CDR1 LNHDA, CDR2 SQIVND (reference sequence). The CDR3 loop spans 12 amino acids. V was shortened by 9 bases and J by 10 bases, with 16 bases between the two germline ends. CDR3 sequence: CASSTREWEQFF. The DNA for the CDR3 is TGTGCCAGCTCGACACGGGAATGGGAGCAGTTCTTC.

The gene calls are TRBV12-2 and TRBJ1-5; the tabulated D call, TRBD1, remains unverified against the DNA. TRBV12-2 constitutes a pseudogene. This CDR3 is built from 18 residues. Here the CDR3 reads CASRSTHQTGPLNQPQHF. CDR3 DNA: TGTGCAAGTCGCTCAACACACCAGACAGGACCTCTTAATCAGCCCCAGCATTTT.

CDR3 coding DNA: TGTGCCAGCAGCCACTTTCCCCCCCAGGGTGGCCCCTACGAGCAGTACTTC. It codes for CASSHFPPQGGPYEQYF. The V gene is TRBV28, the J gene TRBJ2-7, with D perhaps matching TRBD1 (5 bases). Trimming pared 6 bases from V and 2 bases from J, leaving 23 bases between. CDR1 and CDR2 (germline): MDHEN, SYDVKM. This CDR3 is 17 amino acids long. Full variable domain (remainder filled in from reference TRBV28 and TRBJ2-7): DVKVTQSSRYLVKRTGEKVFLECVQDMDHENMFWYRQDPGLGLRLIYFSYDVKMKEKGDIPEGYSVSREKKERFSLILESASTNQTSMYLCASSHFPPQGGPYEQYFGPGTRLTVT.

This sequence joins TRBV11-2 and TRBJ2-3; a weak D match, TRBD2 (6 bases). Germline lookup yields CDR1 SGHAT and CDR2 FQNNGV. This CDR3 is built from 17 residues. V was pared by 3 bases and J by 2 bases, with 18 bases between. This CDR3 is CASSFSGDFLYTDTQYF. For the CDR3, the DNA is TGTGCCAGCAGCTTCTCCGGGGACTTCCTATACACAGATACGCAGTATTTT.

The chain joins TRBV4-1 to TRBJ2-2, with D tentatively TRBD2 (6 bases). The germline V gene encodes CDR1 MGHRA and CDR2 YSYEKL. The CDR3 runs to 17 residues. V lost 3 bases, J lost 0 bases, and 14 bases lay in between. CDR3 in amino acids: CASSHSQTGANTGELFF. As DNA, the CDR3 is TGCGCCAGCAGCCACAGCCAGACGGGGGCGAACACCGGGGAGCTGTTTTTT.

The CDR3 coding sequence is TGTGCCAGCAGCTTAGGTGGGGACAGGGGCCTAGTTAGCAATCAGCCCCAGCATTTT. This codes for CASSLGGDRGLVSNQPQHF. V is TRBV7-9 and J is TRBJ1-5; 10 nucleotides line up with TRBD1. Germline assignment: CDR1 SEHNR and CDR2 FQNEAQ (reference sequence). CDR3 size: 19 residues. The V gene end was trimmed by 1 base and the J gene end by 0 bases; junction bases not matched to a gene: 9.

V is TRBV6-5 and J is TRBJ2-3; D possibly corresponds to TRBD2 (7 bases). The CDR3 contains 15 residues. The V end was cut by 6 bases, the J end by 2 bases, with 15 bases between. Per germline, CDR1 MNHEY and CDR2 SVGAGI. The CDR3 DNA follows: TGTGCCAGCAGCCGCACGGGGGGACACACAGATACGCAGTATTTT. This codes for CASSRTGGHTDTQYF.

The chain couples TRBV10-2 to TRBJ1-5; D is perhaps TRBD1 (6 bases). Trimming left V 8 bases short and J 2 bases short, with 19 bases between. The length of the CDR3 is 16 residues. Germline CDR1 WSHSY, CDR2 SAAADI. In DNA, the CDR3 is TGCGCCAGCGGAGACAGTCAGGGGACGGGCAATCAGCCCCAGCATTTT. Amino acids: CASGDSQGTGNQPQHF.

The chain joins TRBV11-3 to TRBJ2-1, with 7 bases that match TRBD2. In germline, CDR1 is SGHNT, CDR2 YENEEA. V lost 4 bases, J lost 4 bases, and 7 bases stayed unmatched. The CDR3 length is 15 residues. CDR3 coding DNA: TGTGCCAGCAGCTCCTCTAGCGGTCCATACAATGAGCAGTTCTTC. Translated: CASSSSSGPYNEQFF. The complete variable domain, with remaining parts taken from reference TRBV11-3 and TRBJ2-1, reads EAGVVQSPRYKIIEKKQPVAFWCNPISGHNTLYWYLQNLGQGPELLIRYENEEAVDDSQLPKDRFSAERLKGVDSTLKIQPAELGDSAVYLCASSSSSGPYNEQFFGPGTRLTVL.

This chain uses TRBV5-6 with TRBJ2-3; 9 positions match TRBD2. V was pared by 6 bases and J by 6 bases, with 11 bases of the junction left unmatched. The CDR3 has 15 residues. Germline-derived CDR1 and CDR2 are SGHDT and YYEEEE. In DNA form, the CDR3 reads TGTGCCAGCAACCTTCGTAGCGGGAGAGAGGATACGCAGTATTTT. Amino acids: CASNLRSGREDTQYF.

V is TRBV6-5 and J is TRBJ2-5; 12 positions agree with TRBD2. From germline, CDR1 is MNHEY and CDR2 SVGAGI. CDR3 length equals 15 residues. The ends lost 4 bases at V and 5 bases at J; junction bases unmatched: 5. The CDR3 DNA is TGTGCCAGCAGTTCTAGCGGGGGGGCCGATGAGACCCAGTACTTC. It specifies CASSSSGGADETQYF.

This clone was found a few times. This chain connects TRBV28 to TRBJ1-1, with a weak D call TRBD1 (6 bases). V was trimmed by 5 bases and J by 8 bases, leaving 15 bases between them. The CDR3 consists of 13 residues. Germline assignment: CDR1 MDHEN and CDR2 SYDVKM. CDR3 DNA: TGTGCCAGCAGTATCACCACAGGGTTGGAAGCTTTCTTT. Amino acids: CASSITTGLEAFF.

Regarding this clone: The junction shows a germline mismatch at one end, possibly a read error. The chain has TRBV4-2 and TRBJ1-5; D perhaps matches TRBD1 (6 bases). The length of the CDR3 is 15 residues. From germline, CDR1 is LGHNA and CDR2 YNFKEQ. The DNA of the CDR3 is TGTGCCAGCAGCCAAGATCAGCGGGACAATCAGGCCCAGCATTTT. It encodes CASSQDQRDNQAQHF.

This clone appeared a single time. This chain uses TRBV9 with TRBJ2-1; 7 bases fit TRBD2. Germline lookup yields CDR1 SGDLS and CDR2 YYNGEE. V lost 2 bases, J lost 5 bases, and 7 bases stayed unmatched. This CDR3 is 15 amino acids long. The CDR3 bases are TGTGCCAGCAGCGTTAGGTGGGGGGGGGACAATGAGCAGTTCTTC. The encoded protein is CASSVRWGGDNEQFF.

In its sample, this clone was seen once. V and J are TRBV6-1 and TRBJ2-7; 7 positions agree with TRBD2. The CDR3 consists of 14 residues. Trimming at V came to 5 bases and at J to 1 base, leaving 5 bases not matched to a gene. CDR1 is MNHNS and CDR2 is SASEGT in the germline V gene. CDR3 nucleotides: TGTGCCAGCAGTTGGCAGGGACTATCCTACGAGCAGTACTTC. Translation gives CASSWQGLSYEQYF.

This chain connects TRBV28 to TRBJ1-3; perhaps TRBD1 as D (6 bases). The V end lost 3 bases, the J end lost 4 bases, and 10 bases lay between the germline ends. CDR1 and CDR2 (germline): MDHEN, SYDVKM. This CDR3 spans 14 amino acids. CDR3 region: CASSLGARGNTIYF. DNA of the CDR3: TGTGCCAGCAGTTTGGGGGCGCGGGGAAACACCATATATTTT. Looking up the rest from reference TRBV28 and TRBJ1-3 gives the full variable domain: DVKVTQSSRYLVKRTGEKVFLECVQDMDHENMFWYRQDPGLGLRLIYFSYDVKMKEKGDIPEGYSVSREKKERFSLILESASTNQTSMYLCASSLGARGNTIYFGEGSWLTVV.

This clone occurred a few times. The V call is TRBV7-6, the J call TRBJ1-1; a weak D match, TRBD1 (6 bases). CDR1 is SGHVS, CDR2 FNYEAQ, per germline. This CDR3 region has 13 residues. V was shortened by 5 bases and J by 4 bases, with 11 bases between the two germline ends. CDR3 DNA sequence: TGTGCCAGCAGCCAAAGGGGGACCACTGAAGCTTTCTTT. It is translated as CASSQRGTTEAFF. The complete variable domain, with remaining parts taken from reference TRBV7-6 and TRBJ1-1, reads GAGVSQSPRYKVTKRGQDVALRCDPISGHVSLYWYRQALGQGPEFLTYFNYEAQQDKSGLPNDRFSAERPEGSISTLTIQRTEQRDSAMYRCASSQRGTTEAFFGQGTRLTVV.